These 25 T cell receptor beta chains came from one sample sequenced in a study of blood T cell repertoires in COVID-19. Method: immunoSEQ multiplex PCR; TCRdb's copy keeps in-frame clones and lacks some. The data hold a few hundred thousand clones, with roughly 87% observed a single time. The sample was peripheral blood. The origin of the receptors is an older woman with COVID-19, enrolled during active disease.

V usage is TRBV29-1 and J usage is TRBJ2-5; no firm D call. V lost 3 bases and J 1 base, leaving 9 bases between the germline ends. The germline gives CDR1 SQVTM, CDR2 ANQGSEA. This CDR3 is built from 13 residues. The chain's CDR3 is CSVDLGPQETQYF. CDR3 nucleotides: TGCAGCGTTGATCTGGGCCCCCAAGAGACCCAGTACTTC.

The DNA for the CDR3 is TGTGCCACTCTCAAACAGGGGTACGAGCAGTACTTC. Protein sequence: CATLKQGYEQYF. The rearrangement links TRBV6-5 to TRBJ2-7; 7 nucleotides line up with TRBD1. The CDR3 length is 12 residues. Looked up from germline, CDR1 is MNHEY and CDR2 is SVGAGI. Trimming at V came to 10 bases and at J to 4 bases, leaving 7 bases not matched to a gene.

The chain joins TRBV6-6 to TRBJ2-2; weak D call: TRBD1 (6 bases). Between the trimmed V and J ends, which lost 5 bases and 2 bases, there was a span of 15 bases. The germline V gene encodes CDR1 MNHNY and CDR2 SVGAGI (reference sequence). The CDR3 extends over 16 amino acids. Here the CDR3 DNA reads TGTGCCAGCAGTCCTACCGGGACACCAAACACCGGGGAGCTGTTTTTT. Its protein product is CASSPTGTPNTGELFF.

This clone has only a few counts. CDR3 sequence reads: CATQEQVNTEAFF. The CDR3, as DNA: TGTGCCACCCAGGAACAGGTGAACACTGAAGCTTTCTTT. The chain joins TRBV15 to TRBJ1-1; a possible D gene is TRBD1 (5 bases). CDR1 and CDR2 from the germline V gene are LNHNV and YYDKDF (reference sequence). The V end was cut by 8 bases, the J end by 0 bases, with 10 bases between. The CDR3 is 13 residues long. The full variable domain, in which reference TRBV15 and TRBJ1-1 provide the parts outside the CDR3, is DAMVIQNPRYQVTQFGKPVTLSCSQTLNHNVMYWYQQKSSQAPKLLFHYYDKDFNNEADTPDNFQSRRPNTSFCFLDIRSPGLGDTAMYLCATQEQVNTEAFFGQGTRLTVV.

V usage is TRBV30 and J usage is TRBJ2-5, with D maybe TRBD1 (6 bases). The CDR3 totals 11 residues. The germline gives CDR1 GTSNPN, CDR2 SVGIG (reference sequence). The V and J ends lost 8 bases and 3 bases respectively, with 10 bases between them. This CDR3 is CARQEKETQYF. CDR3 sequence (DNA): TGTGCCCGACAGGAAAAAGAGACCCAGTACTTC.

The chain links TRBV11-2 to TRBJ2-3; D might be TRBD2 (5 bases). The CDR3 sequence is 17 residues long. Germline assignment: CDR1 SGHAT and CDR2 FQNNGV. V lost 0 bases to trimming and J lost 1 base, with 14 bases between them. The CDR3 spells CASSLELSGRGTDTQYF. CDR3 in DNA: TGTGCCAGCAGCTTAGAGTTGTCTGGGCGGGGCACAGATACGCAGTATTTT.

CDR3 in DNA: TGTGCCAGCAGTTTTGAGGGGGCTAGTTACGAGCAGTACTTC. It is translated as CASSFEGASYEQYF. The chain joins TRBV28 to TRBJ2-7, with TRBD1 matching over 7 bases. The CDR3 sequence is 14 residues long. Per the germline V gene, CDR1 is MDHEN and CDR2 is SYDVKM. J gave up 4 bases and V 3 bases, and 6 bases lay outside the gene matches.

The chain has TRBV6-5 and TRBJ2-5; D remains ambiguous. Per the germline V gene, CDR1 is MNHEY and CDR2 is SVGAGI. CDR3 length: 12 amino acids. The V gene lost 6 bases and the J gene lost 5 bases, with 10 bases spanning the gap. In DNA form, the CDR3 reads TGTGCCAGCAGATCCAGTTCGGAGACCCAGTACTTC. Protein product: CASRSSSETQYF.

The chain is built from TRBV19 and TRBJ1-1; TRBD1 aligns across 8 bases. Germline loops: CDR1 LNHDA, CDR2 SQIVND (reference sequence). This CDR3 spans 15 amino acids. The junction had 8 bases not matched to a gene; V was cut back by 7 bases and J by 1 base. The CDR3 here is CASNPGGLKNTEAFF. CDR3 nucleotides: TGTGCCAGTAACCCAGGGGGCCTTAAGAACACTGAAGCTTTCTTT.

The chain uses TRBV5-6 and TRBJ1-6; perhaps TRBD1 as D (6 bases). CDR3 size: 15 residues. Trimming stripped 3 bases from V and 7 bases from J, with 14 bases between. The germline CDR1 and CDR2 sequences are SGHDT and YYEEEE. The CDR3 sequence is CASSSDRLYNSPLHF. CDR3 in DNA: TGTGCCAGCAGCTCTGACAGGTTGTACAATTCACCCCTCCACTTT.

This rearrangement joins TRBV5-1 to TRBJ2-2, with 9 bases fitting TRBD1. CDR3 length: 14 amino acids. Per germline, CDR1 SGHRS and CDR2 YFSETQ. V lost 4 bases to trimming and J lost 5 bases; unmatched junction nucleotides: 3. This CDR3 reads CASSGTGRTGELFF. In DNA, the CDR3 is TGCGCCAGCAGCGGGACAGGGCGGACCGGGGAGCTGTTTTTT.

The V call is TRBV4-2, the J call TRBJ1-1; 10 bases map to TRBD1. CDR1 LGHNA and CDR2 YNFKEQ come from the germline V gene. The CDR3 runs to 19 residues. The J segment lost 7 bases and the V segment lost 3 bases, leaving 20 bases of the junction unmatched. In DNA, the CDR3 is TGTGCCAGCAGCCAGGGGGACAGGGGTGTAAATAAGGCTTCGGGTGAAGCTTTCTTT. Translating it yields CASSQGDRGVNKASGEAFF.

The J gene is TRBJ1-2, the V gene TRBV5-4; no reliable D call. The V and J ends lost 5 bases and 8 bases respectively, with 13 bases between them. Germline V lookup: CDR1 SGHNT, CDR2 YYREEE (reference sequence). The CDR3 runs 12 residues. In DNA form, the CDR3 reads TGTGCCAGCAGACGGGATTTTCAAGGCTACACCTTC. Its protein product is CASRRDFQGYTF.

Only one count was recorded for this clone. The chain is built from TRBV6-5 and TRBJ1-2; D possibly corresponds to TRBD1 (6 bases). Germline values: CDR1 MNHEY, CDR2 SVGAGI. The CDR3 consists of 14 residues. Trimming took 4 bases from V and 8 from J, leaving 17 bases between them. The CDR3 sequence: CASSSQDSRGGYTF. As DNA, the CDR3 is TGTGCCAGCAGTTCCCAGGACAGTCGAGGCGGCTACACCTTC.

The chain's CDR3 is CASSYSSERGYTF. CDR3 in DNA: TGTGCCAGCAGTTACTCCTCCGAGCGCGGCTACACCTTC. J is TRBJ1-2 and V is TRBV6-5; no firm D call. Germline loops: CDR1 MNHEY, CDR2 SVGAGI. Trimming left V 0 bases short and J 8 bases short, with 10 bases between. CDR3 length: 13 residues.

DNA for the CDR3: TGTGCCAGCAGCCCGGGACAGATCAATCAGCCCCAGCATTTT. It yields the protein CASSPGQINQPQHF. This chain connects TRBV6-5 to TRBJ1-5; the match to TRBD1 covers 7 bases. Germline V gives CDR1 MNHEY, CDR2 SVGAGI. The CDR3 covers 14 residues. Trimming cost V 6 bases and J 3 bases; bases outside gene matches: 5.

This clone was observed a handful of times. The chain links TRBV29-1 to TRBJ2-2; D is perhaps TRBD1 (5 bases). The CDR3 contains 12 residues. V shed 3 bases and J shed 6 bases, with 8 bases lying between them. Germline V lookup: CDR1 SQVTM, CDR2 ANQGSEA. This CDR3 is CSVDRASGELFF. CDR3 DNA: TGCAGCGTTGACAGGGCGTCCGGGGAGCTGTTTTTT.

In this sample, this clone turned up once. Distinct nucleotide sequences in the sample also encode this CDR3. CDR3 in amino acids: CSARDTAYEQYF. CDR3 bases: TGCAGCGCCCGGGACACCGCCTACGAGCAGTACTTC. J is TRBJ2-7 and V is TRBV29-1; tentative D call: TRBD1 (6 bases). Trimming removed 7 bases from V and 2 bases from J, with 12 bases in between. Germline assignment: CDR1 SQVTM and CDR2 ANQGSEA. The CDR3 spans 12 residues.

There are a few counts of this clone. The chain joins TRBV9 to TRBJ2-1, with 11 bases lining up with TRBD2. The CDR3 loop spans 16 amino acids. Germline V gene data show CDR1 as SGDLS and CDR2 as YYNGEE. J lost 8 bases, V lost 4 bases, and 11 bases had no gene match. The CDR3 nucleotides read TGTGCCAGCAGCCCGATAGCGGGGGGGCCCTTCGATGAGCAGTTCTTC. Encoded protein: CASSPIAGGPFDEQFF.

The genes are TRBV6-6 and TRBJ2-6, with no clear D. This CDR3 is 16 amino acids long. The V gene lost 7 bases and the J gene lost 0 bases, with 13 bases spanning the gap. The germline gives CDR1 MNHNY, CDR2 SVGAGI (reference sequence). This CDR3 reads CASTPTSGSGANVLTF. The CDR3 nucleotides are TGTGCCAGCACTCCTACCTCGGGCTCTGGGGCCAACGTCCTGACTTTC.

V and J are TRBV10-3 and TRBJ1-3; no clear D. The germline V gene has CDR1 ENHRY and CDR2 SYGVKD. Deletions cut 6 bases from V and 0 bases from J, with 6 bases between. The CDR3 extends over 13 amino acids. CDR3 loop: CAIRTDSGNTIYF. The CDR3 DNA is TGTGCCATCAGGACTGACTCTGGAAACACCATATATTTT.

The chain links TRBV28 to TRBJ2-3; D is possibly TRBD2 (5 bases). CDR3 length: 13 residues. From germline, CDR1 is MDHEN and CDR2 SYDVKM. Trimming left V 6 bases short and J 3 bases short, with 10 bases between. The CDR3 DNA follows: TGTGCCAGCAGCTCGGGGTCAACAGATACGCAGTATTTT. Translation gives CASSSGSTDTQYF.

The genes are TRBV7-9 and TRBJ1-2; 7 nucleotides agree with TRBD1. The CDR3 spans 15 residues. J lost 4 bases, V lost 5 bases, and 10 bases had no gene match. Germline values: CDR1 SEHNR, CDR2 FQNEAQ (reference sequence). As DNA, the CDR3 is TGTGCCAGCAGCGTACAGGGGATTAGCGCCTATGGCTACACCTTC. Its protein is CASSVQGISAYGYTF.

The table lists this clone with a few counts. This chain joins TRBV7-9 and TRBJ1-2; unclear D gene. Trimming took 1 base from V and 7 from J, leaving 19 bases between them. This CDR3 has 16 amino acids. Germline loops: CDR1 SEHNR, CDR2 FQNEAQ (reference sequence). CDR3 in amino acids: CASSLDYTGSLVGYTF. The CDR3 DNA sequence: TGTGCCAGCAGCTTAGACTATACGGGTAGCCTCGTTGGCTACACCTTC.

The chain has TRBV2 and TRBJ1-2; TRBD1 aligns across 7 bases. Germline V CDR1 and CDR2: SNHLY, FYNNEI. The CDR3 totals 13 residues. The J segment lost 8 bases and the V segment lost 8 bases, leaving 11 bases of the junction unmatched. CDR3 in amino acids: CASGDRRLDGYTF. The CDR3 DNA sequence: TGTGCCAGCGGGGACAGACGATTAGACGGCTACACCTTC.